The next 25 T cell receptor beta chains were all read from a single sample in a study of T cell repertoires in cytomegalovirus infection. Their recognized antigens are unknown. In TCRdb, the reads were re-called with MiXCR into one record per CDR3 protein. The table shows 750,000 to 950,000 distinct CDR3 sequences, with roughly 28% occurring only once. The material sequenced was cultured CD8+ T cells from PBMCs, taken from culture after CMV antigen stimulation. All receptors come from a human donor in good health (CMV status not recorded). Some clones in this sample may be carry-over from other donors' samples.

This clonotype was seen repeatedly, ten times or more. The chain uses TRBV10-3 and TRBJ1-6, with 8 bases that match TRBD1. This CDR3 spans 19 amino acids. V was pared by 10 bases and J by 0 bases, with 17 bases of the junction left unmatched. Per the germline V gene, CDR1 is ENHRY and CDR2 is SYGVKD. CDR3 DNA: TGTGCCACCCTACCGGGGTCGGGACAGGAGAGCTCCTATAATTCACCCCTCCACTTT. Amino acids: CATLPGSGQESSYNSPLHF.

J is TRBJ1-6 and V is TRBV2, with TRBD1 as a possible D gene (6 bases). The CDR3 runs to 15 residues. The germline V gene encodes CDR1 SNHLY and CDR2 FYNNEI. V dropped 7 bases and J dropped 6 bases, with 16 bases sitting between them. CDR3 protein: CASTAGQGINSPLHF. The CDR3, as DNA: TGTGCCAGCACTGCGGGACAAGGGATTAATTCACCCCTCCACTTT.

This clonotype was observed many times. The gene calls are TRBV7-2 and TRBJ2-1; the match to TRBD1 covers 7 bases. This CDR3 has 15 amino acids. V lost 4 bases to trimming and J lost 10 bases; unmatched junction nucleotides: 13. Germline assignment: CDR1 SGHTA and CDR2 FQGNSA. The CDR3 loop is CASSSRGDRVVEQFF. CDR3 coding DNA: TGTGCCAGCAGCTCCCGGGGTGACAGGGTTGTAGAGCAGTTCTTC.

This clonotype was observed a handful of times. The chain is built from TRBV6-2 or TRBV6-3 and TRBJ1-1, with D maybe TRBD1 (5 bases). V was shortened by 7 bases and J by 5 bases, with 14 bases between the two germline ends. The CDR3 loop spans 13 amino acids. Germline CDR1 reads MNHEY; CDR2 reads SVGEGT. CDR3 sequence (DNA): TGTGCCAGCATGAGAGGCGGGGGAACTGAAGCTTTCTTT. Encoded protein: CASMRGGGTEAFF.

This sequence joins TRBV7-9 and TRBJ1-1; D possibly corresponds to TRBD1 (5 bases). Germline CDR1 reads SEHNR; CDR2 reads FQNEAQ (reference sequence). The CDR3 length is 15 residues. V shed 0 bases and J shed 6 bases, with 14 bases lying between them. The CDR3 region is CASSLAGKGSAEAFF. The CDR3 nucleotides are TGTGCCAGCAGCTTAGCGGGAAAGGGGAGCGCTGAAGCTTTCTTT. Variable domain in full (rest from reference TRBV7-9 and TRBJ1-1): DTGVSQNPRHKITKRGQNVTFRCDPISEHNRLYWYRQTLGQGPEFLTYFQNEAQLEKSRLLSDRFSAERPKGSFSTLEIQRTEQGDSAMYLCASSLAGKGSAEAFFGQGTRLTVV.

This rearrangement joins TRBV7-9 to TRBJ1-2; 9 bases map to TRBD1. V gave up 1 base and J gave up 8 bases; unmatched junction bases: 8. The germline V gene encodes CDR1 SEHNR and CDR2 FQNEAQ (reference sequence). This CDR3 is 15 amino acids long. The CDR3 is CASSLDEATGGGYTF. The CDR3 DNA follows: TGTGCCAGCAGCTTAGACGAGGCGACAGGGGGGGGCTACACCTTC.

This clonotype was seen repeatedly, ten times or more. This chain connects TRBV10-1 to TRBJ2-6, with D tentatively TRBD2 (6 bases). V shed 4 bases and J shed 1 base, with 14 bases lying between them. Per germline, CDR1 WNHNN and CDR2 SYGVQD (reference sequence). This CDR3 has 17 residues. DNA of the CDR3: TGCGCCAGCAGTGGTAACAGGCGGGGATCTGGGGCCAACGTCCTGACTTTC. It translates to CASSGNRRGSGANVLTF.

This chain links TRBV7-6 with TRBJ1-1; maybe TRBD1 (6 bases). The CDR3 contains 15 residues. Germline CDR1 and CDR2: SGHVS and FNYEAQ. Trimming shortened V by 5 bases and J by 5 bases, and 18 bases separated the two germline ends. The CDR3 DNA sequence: TGTGCCAGCAGCCTAGGGGGACTAGCGGGAACTGAAGCTTTCTTT. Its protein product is CASSLGGLAGTEAFF.

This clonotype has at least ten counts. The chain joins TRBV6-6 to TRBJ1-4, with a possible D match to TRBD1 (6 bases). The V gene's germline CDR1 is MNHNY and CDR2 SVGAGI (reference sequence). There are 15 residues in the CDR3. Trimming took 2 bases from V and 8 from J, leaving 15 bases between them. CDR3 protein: CASSYDTGLGEKLFF. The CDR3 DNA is TGTGCCAGCAGTTACGATACAGGGTTAGGCGAAAAACTGTTTTTT.

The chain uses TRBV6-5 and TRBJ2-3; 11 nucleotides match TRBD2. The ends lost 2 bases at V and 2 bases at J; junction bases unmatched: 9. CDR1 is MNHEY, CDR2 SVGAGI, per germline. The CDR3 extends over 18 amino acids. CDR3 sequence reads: CASSYGTASGGPTDTQYF. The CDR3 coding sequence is TGTGCCAGCAGTTACGGCACGGCTAGCGGGGGGCCCACAGATACGCAGTATTTT.

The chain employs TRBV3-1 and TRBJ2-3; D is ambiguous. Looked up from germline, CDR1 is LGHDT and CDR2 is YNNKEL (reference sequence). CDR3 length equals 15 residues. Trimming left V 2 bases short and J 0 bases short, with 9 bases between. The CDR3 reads CASSQWPESTDTQYF. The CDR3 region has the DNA TGTGCCAGCAGCCAATGGCCCGAGAGCACAGATACGCAGTATTTT.

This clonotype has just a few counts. This CDR3 reads CASRLTQGGYNEQFF. CDR3 in DNA: TGTGCCAGCAGACTGACCCAGGGCGGCTACAATGAGCAGTTCTTC. The J gene is TRBJ2-1, the V gene TRBV6-5; D possibly corresponds to TRBD1 (5 bases). Germline V gene lookup returns CDR1 MNHEY and CDR2 SVGAGI. CDR3 size: 15 residues. V was trimmed by 6 bases and J by 3 bases, leaving 15 bases between them.

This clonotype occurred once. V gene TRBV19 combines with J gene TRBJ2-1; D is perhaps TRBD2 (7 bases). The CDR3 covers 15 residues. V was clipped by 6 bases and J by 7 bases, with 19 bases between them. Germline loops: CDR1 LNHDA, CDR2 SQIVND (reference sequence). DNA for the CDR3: TGTGCCAGTAGCCTGGGGGCGGGGGCTATTAATGAGCAGTTCTTC. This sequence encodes CASSLGAGAINEQFF. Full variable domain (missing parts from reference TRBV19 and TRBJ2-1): DGGITQSPKYLFRKEGQNVTLSCEQNLNHDAMYWYRQDPGQGLRLIYYSQIVNDFQKGDIAEGYSVSREKKESFPLTVTSAQKNPTAFYLCASSLGAGAINEQFFGPGTRLTVL.

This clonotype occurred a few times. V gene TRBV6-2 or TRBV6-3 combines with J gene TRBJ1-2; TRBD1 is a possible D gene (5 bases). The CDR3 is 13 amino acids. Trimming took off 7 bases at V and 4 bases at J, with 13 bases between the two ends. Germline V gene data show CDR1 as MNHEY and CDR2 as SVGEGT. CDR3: CASNKDSIYGYTF. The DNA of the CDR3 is TGTGCCAGCAATAAAGACAGCATCTATGGCTACACCTTC.

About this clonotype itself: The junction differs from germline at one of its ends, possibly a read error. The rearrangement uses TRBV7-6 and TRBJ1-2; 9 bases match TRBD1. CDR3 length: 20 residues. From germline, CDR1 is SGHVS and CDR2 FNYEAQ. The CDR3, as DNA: TGTGCTAGCAGCTCCCCCCAAAATGTCCGGGACAGGGAACGAACCTATGGCTACACCTTC. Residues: CASSSPQNVRDRERTYGYTF.

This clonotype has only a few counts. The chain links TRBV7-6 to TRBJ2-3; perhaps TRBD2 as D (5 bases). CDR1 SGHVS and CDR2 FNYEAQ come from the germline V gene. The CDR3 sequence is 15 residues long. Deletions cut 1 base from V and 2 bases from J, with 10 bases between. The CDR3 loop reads CASSLVERVTDTQYF. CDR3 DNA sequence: TGTGCCAGCAGCTTAGTAGAGAGGGTCACAGATACGCAGTATTTT.

The CDR3 is CASSLALAISYNEQFF. DNA of the CDR3: TGTGCCAGCAGCTTGGCACTAGCGATCTCCTACAATGAGCAGTTCTTC. The chain combines TRBV5-5 with TRBJ2-1; TRBD2 agrees at 7 bases. Germline values: CDR1 SGHKS, CDR2 YYEKEE (reference sequence). The V segment lost 0 bases and the J segment 0 bases; nucleotides outside the gene matches: 3. CDR3 length: 16 residues.

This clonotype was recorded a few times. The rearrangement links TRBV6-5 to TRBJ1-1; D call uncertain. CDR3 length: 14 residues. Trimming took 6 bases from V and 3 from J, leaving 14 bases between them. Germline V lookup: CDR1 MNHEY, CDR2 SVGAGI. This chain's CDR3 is CASSPNRKHTEAFF. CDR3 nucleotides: TGTGCCAGCAGCCCGAATAGAAAGCACACTGAAGCTTTCTTT.

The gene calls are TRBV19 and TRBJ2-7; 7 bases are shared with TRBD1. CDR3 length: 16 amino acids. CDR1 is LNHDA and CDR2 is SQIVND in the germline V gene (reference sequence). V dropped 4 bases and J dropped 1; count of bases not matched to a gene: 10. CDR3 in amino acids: CASSTGQWTPSYEQYV. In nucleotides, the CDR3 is TGTGCCAGTAGTACGGGACAGTGGACACCTTCCTACGAGCAGTACGTC.

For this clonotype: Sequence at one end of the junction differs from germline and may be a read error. The CDR3 region has the DNA TGTGTCAGCAGTTCAAGGGGGGGCCAGGATACGCAGTATTTT. Amino acids: CVSSSRGGQDTQYF. The J gene is TRBJ2-3, the V gene TRBV7-2; tentative D call: TRBD2 (7 bases). Germline CDR1 SGHTA, CDR2 FQGNSA. The CDR3 is made up of 14 amino acids.

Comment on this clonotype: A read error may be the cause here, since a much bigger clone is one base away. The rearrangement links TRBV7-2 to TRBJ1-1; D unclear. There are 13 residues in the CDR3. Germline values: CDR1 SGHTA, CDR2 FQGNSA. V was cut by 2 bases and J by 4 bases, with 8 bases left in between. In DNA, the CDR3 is TGTGCCAGCAGCTTAACAAGCTTCACTGAAGCTTTCTTT. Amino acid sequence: CASSLTSFTEAFF.

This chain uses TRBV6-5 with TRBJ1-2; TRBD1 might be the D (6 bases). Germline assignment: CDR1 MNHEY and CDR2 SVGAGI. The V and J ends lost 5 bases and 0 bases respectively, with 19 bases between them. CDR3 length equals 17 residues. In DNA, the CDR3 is TGTGCCAGCAGTCCCCTGGGGGCTGGCGCCGCTAACTATGGCTACACCTTC. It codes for CASSPLGAGAANYGYTF.

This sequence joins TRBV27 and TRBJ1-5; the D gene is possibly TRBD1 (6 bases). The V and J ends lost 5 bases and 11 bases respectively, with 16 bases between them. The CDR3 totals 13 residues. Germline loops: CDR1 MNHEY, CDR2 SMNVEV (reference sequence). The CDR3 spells CASSRPGAGAQHF. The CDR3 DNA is TGTGCCAGCAGTCGACCCGGGGCAGGGGCCCAGCATTTT.

The CDR3 here is CASSYWQGDDEQFF. CDR3 DNA: TGTGCCAGCAGCTACTGGCAGGGAGACGATGAGCAGTTCTTC. The chain couples TRBV3-1 to TRBJ2-1; D may be TRBD1 or TRBD2 (5 bases each). CDR3 length: 14 amino acids. Trimming removed 5 bases at V and 8 bases at J, with 16 bases between. Germline V gene lookup returns CDR1 LGHDT and CDR2 YNNKEL (reference sequence).

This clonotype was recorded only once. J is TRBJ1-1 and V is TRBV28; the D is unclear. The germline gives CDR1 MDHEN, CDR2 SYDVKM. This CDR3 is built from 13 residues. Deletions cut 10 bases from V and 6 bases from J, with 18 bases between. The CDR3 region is CATTEYLGAEAFF. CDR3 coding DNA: TGTGCCACCACCGAATACTTGGGCGCTGAAGCTTTCTTT.